Detailed here is one T cell receptor beta chain. These data originate in a study of blood T cell repertoires in COVID-19. Whole-study context: COVID-19 samples from acute and convalescent phases originated in the United States, Italy and Spain. The analysed material was cDNA or gDNA that came from T cells, B-cell-depleted T cells, or PBMCs.

CDR1 and CDR2 (germline): MDHEN, SYDVKM. V lost 4 bases, J lost 2 bases, and 12 bases lay in between. CDR3 length equals 15 residues. TCRdb's table, derived via immunoSEQ multiplex PCR, lists solely in-frame clones and lacks some. The sample holds about 250,000 clones, approximately 85% seen once. The receptor comes from a woman of 80 years or more with COVID-19, enrolled during active disease. The chain joins TRBV28 to TRBJ1-5, with a tentative D call TRBD1 (6 bases). The specimen sequenced was peripheral blood. The CDR3 DNA sequence: TGTGCCAGCAGTTCCGGGACACCAGGCAATCAGCCCCAGCATTTT. Its translation: CASSSGTPGNQPQHF.